This T cell receptor (beta chain) was sequenced during a study of CD8+CD57+ T cells in acquired aplastic anemia (dated by TCRdb to 2016 to 2019). About the full investigation: A mean of 3.2 ug of DNA, ranging from about 0.19 to 30 ug, was extracted from sorted CD4+ and CD8+ cells. CD8+CD57+ expansion was defined as frequency above the mean frequency observed in healthy subjects.

This clonotype was found a few times. Its antigen is still unknown. No much larger clonotype is one base removed from it; base qualities were not supplied. TCR beta VDJ combination and CDR3 sequence profiling used genomic DNA as the template. An Illumina HiSeq 2000 was used for TCR repertoire sequencing. Under the source paper's analysis protocol: Repertoires were assessed using TRBV/TRBJ rearrangement plots, CDR3 size and DJ length profiles, and Simpson's diversity index. The most abundant DNA sequence in the deep sequencing data was taken as the immunodominant clone. CDR3 amino acid sequences were screened for sharing across subjects and compared with published repertoires and the VDJdb database. The raw public data were reprocessed by TCRdb itself: fastp quality trimming at Q25, MiXCR clonotype calling, in-frame beta chains only. When rows share a CDR3 protein, they turn into one entry using the most common DNA and genes. TCRdb, not the authors, supplied the V and J calls. The sample data list hundreds of thousands of distinct CDR3 sequences, and under 65% of these were observed just once. The biggest ten clones account for 1.3% of the sample.

General findings and caveats noted by the study authors: Although roughly 29 CD8+ CDR3 sequences were shared by patients and controls, these sequences appeared highly expressed in patients and within the immunodominant clones of patients. CD8+ Simpson's diversity did not differ significantly between patients and healthy controls (P=0.060).

The CDR3 starts with the cysteine, ends with the phenylalanine, and has 16 residues. Just CDR3 DNA is preserved here, 48 bases in frame from base 1. V and J are trimmed by 4 bases and 9 bases, and the gene matches miss 15 bases of the junction. CDR1 and CDR2, per the germline V gene (reference sequence), are LGHDT and YNNKEL. Flow cytometry had shown CD8+CD57+ cell expansion in the patients selected for sequencing. All patients had severe acquired aplastic anemia diagnosed by International Study of Aplastic Anemia and Agranulocytosis and Camitta criteria. At the time blood was sampled, none of the patients had received any therapy. The study deep-sequenced TCR repertoires of sorted CD4+ and CD8+ blood T cells from severe aplastic anemia patients and healthy subjects. Patients were enrolled under clinicaltrials.gov protocols 00001620, 01623167, 00001397, 00071045, 00081523 and 00961064 in the USA. Ficoll-Paque density gradient centrifugation was used to isolate peripheral blood mononuclear cells. Before DNA extraction, CD4+ and CD8+ T cells were sorted with FACS or magnetic beads.

Sequenced: sorted CD4+, CD8+, or CD8+CD57+ T cells (not recorded which) from PBMCs. This TCR came from a human donor with aplastic anemia. The rearrangement combines TRBV3-1 with TRBJ2-7, and TRBD2 aligns with 10 junction nucleotides. DNA sequence: TGTGCCAGCAGCCCTTCTTTAGGGACTAGCGCGACGGTGCAGTACTTC. Its protein reads: CASSPSLGTSATVQYF.